A selection of T cell receptor beta chains follows, all from one sample in a study of blood T cell repertoires in COVID-19. Sequenced by immunoSEQ multiplex PCR; TCRdb stores in-frame clones only, minus some. The table shows 300,000 to 400,000 clones, with 75% to 90% occurring only once. The specimen sequenced was peripheral blood. These receptors were obtained from a woman aged 55 to 70 with COVID-19, enrolled during active disease. CDR3s include the opening cysteine and the closing phenylalanine or tryptophan. A D gene is named only where the DNA matches it firmly. The size entry is marked missing in some rows and otherwise reads once, few, many or a size class.

size	D	J	V	DNA	CDR3
once	.	TRBJ2-3	TRBV14	TGTGCCAGCAGCCAAGAAGTGAGTTATACGCAGTATTTT	CASSQEVSYTQYF
.	.	TRBJ1-6	TRBV7-9	TGTGCCAGCAGCCCCAGAGGGCAAAATTCACCCCTCCACTTT	CASSPRGQNSPLHF
.	.	TRBJ2-5	TRBV6-5	TGTGCCAGCAGGGTCCGGGAGACCCAGTACTTC	CASRVRETQYF
.	.	TRBJ2-2	TRBV6-4	TGTGCCAGCAGCCCCTTCCGCGGGGCCACCGGGGAGCTGTTTTTT	CASSPFRGATGELFF
.	TRBD1	TRBJ1-5	TRBV27	TGTGCCAGCAGATATGACAGGGGCGGCAATCAGCCCCAGCATTTT	CASRYDRGGNQPQHF
.	TRBD1	TRBJ2-3	TRBV5-1	TGCGCCAGCAGCTTGGACGGGACAGGGCATTCATATTTT	CASSLDGTGHSYF
.	.	TRBJ2-1	TRBV2	TGTGCCAGCAGATGGCTAGAAGGCGGTGAGCAGTTCTTC	CASRWLEGGEQFF
.	TRBD1	TRBJ2-7	TRBV29-1	TGCAGCGTTGGGACAGGGGACTCTGGGCAGTACTTC	CSVGTGDSGQYF
.	.	TRBJ1-4	TRBV11-1	TGTGCCAGCAGCTCCCCGTCGGCGGCTAATGAAAAACTGTTTTTT	CASSSPSAANEKLFF
.	TRBD1	TRBJ1-3	TRBV7-9	TGTGCCAGCAGCCTCAGGGGGACCTTCTCTGGAAACACCATATATTTT	CASSLRGTFSGNTIYF
.	TRBD1	TRBJ2-4	TRBV3-1/TRBV3-2	TGTGCCAGCAGCCGAGGACAGGGTGGCATTCAGTACTTC	CASSRGQGGIQYF
few	.	TRBJ1-1	TRBV6-6	TGTGCCAGCACCAGGGGTAACACTGAAGCTTTCTTT	CASTRGNTEAFF
.	.	TRBJ2-5	TRBV9	TGTGCCAGCAGCGGGGACACATCCCAAGAGACCCAGTACTTC	CASSGDTSQETQYF
.	.	TRBJ1-1	TRBV4-3	TGCGCCAGCAGCCAAGATCTCGGGGGTTTCACTGAAGCTTTCTTT	CASSQDLGGFTEAFF
.	TRBD2	TRBJ2-1	TRBV5-4	TGTGCCAGCAGCTCCCGACTGAATCCTAGAGGGACTATAGAGCAGTTCTTC	CASSSRLNPRGTIEQFF
.	.	TRBJ2-3	TRBV6-5	TGTGCCAGCAATCAAGAACATGTTTCAGATACGCAGTATTTT	CASNQEHVSDTQYF
once	TRBD2	TRBJ2-1	TRBV7-2	TGTGCCAGCAGCTTAGGACTAGCGTACAATGAGCAGTTCTTC	CASSLGLAYNEQFF
.	TRBD2	TRBJ2-3	TRBV4-3	TGCGCCAGCAGCCAAGATGCGCGGGGGGGCCGCACAGATACGCAGTATTTT	CASSQDARGGRTDTQYF
.	TRBD1	TRBJ1-1	TRBV5-1	TGCGCCAGCAGCACCGGACAGGGTGGCACTGAAGCTTTCTTT	CASSTGQGGTEAFF
.	TRBD2	TRBJ2-3	TRBV6-6	TGTGCCAGCAGCCGGGGACTACCTACGACAGATACGCAGTATTTT	CASSRGLPTTDTQYF
.	TRBD1	TRBJ2-7	TRBV7-9	TGTGCCAGCAGCCGACAGGGTGGGTACGGCGAGCAGTACTTC	CASSRQGGYGEQYF
.	.	TRBJ1-1	TRBV27	TGTGCCAGCAGTTTAGGCGCAGGGGTGAGCACTGAAGCTTTCTTT	CASSLGAGVSTEAFF
.	TRBD1	TRBJ1-2	TRBV3-1/TRBV3-2	TGTGCCAGCAGCAGCACAGGGGGCGATGGCTACACCTTC	CASSSTGGDGYTF
.	TRBD1	TRBJ2-1	TRBV5-1	TGCGCCAGCATGACCGGGACAGGGCGCAATGAGCAGTTCTTC	CASMTGTGRNEQFF
.	.	TRBJ2-6	TRBV7-8	TGTGCCAGCAGCTGGATCAGGGTCGCTGGGGCCAACGTCCTGACTTTC	CASSWIRVAGANVLTF
.	.	TRBJ2-7	TRBV10-3	TGTGCCACCACCGGGACAACGAGCTCCTACGAGCAGTACTTC	CATTGTTSSYEQYF
.	.	TRBJ2-5	TRBV5-6	TGTGCCAGCAGCCCGGGACAACCTCAAGAGACCCAGTACTTC	CASSPGQPQETQYF
.	.	TRBJ1-2	TRBV20-1	TGCAGTGCCAGTGCGGGGGGAGGAACCAATGGCTACACCTTC	CSASAGGGTNGYTF
few	.	TRBJ1-6	TRBV18	TGTGCCAGCTCACCATCAGGTGATTCACCCCTCCACTTT	CASSPSGDSPLHF
.	.	TRBJ1-3	TRBV18	TGTGCCAGCTCACCCGACAGGATCTCTGGAAACACCATATATTTT	CASSPDRISGNTIYF
once	.	TRBJ1-5	TRBV7-9	TGTGCCAGCAGCTTTACAGGGATGGGTCAGCCCCAGCATTTT	CASSFTGMGQPQHF
.	.	TRBJ1-2	TRBV12-5	TGTGCTAGTGGTTTGGTAGGGGGAGGCTACACCTTC	CASGLVGGGYTF
.	TRBD1	TRBJ1-1	TRBV2	TGTGCCAGCACCGGACAGGGTTACACTGAAGCTTTCTTT	CASTGQGYTEAFF
.	.	TRBJ1-1	TRBV10-3	TGTGCCATCCGTTTGGGTGACGGAGACACTGAAGCTTTCTTT	CAIRLGDGDTEAFF
.	.	TRBJ1-2	TRBV3-1/TRBV3-2	TGTGCCAGCAGCCAAACAACGCAGGGTTCTCGAACCTTC	CASSQTTQGSRTF
.	.	TRBJ1-1	TRBV9	TGTGCCAGCAGCCGGTCGGGGGGCACTGAAGCTTTCTTT	CASSRSGGTEAFF
.	.	TRBJ2-2	TRBV9	TGTGCCAGCTCGCCGGGATCTCACGCGAACACCGGGGAGCTGTTTTTT	CASSPGSHANTGELFF
.	TRBD1	TRBJ2-6	TRBV19	TGTGCCAGTAGTCTCAGACAGGGAGCAGCTGGGGCCAACGTCCTGACTTTC	CASSLRQGAAGANVLTF
.	.	TRBJ1-1	TRBV5-1	TGCGCCAGCAGCTTCACAGGGAACTGGAACACTGAAGCTTTCTTT	CASSFTGNWNTEAFF
.	TRBD1	TRBJ1-2	TRBV2	TGTGCCAGCAGAGGACAGGGCAACTATGGCTACACCTTC	CASRGQGNYGYTF
.	.	TRBJ1-1	TRBV11-2	TGTGCCAGCAGACCACCCGGGGACACTGAAGCTTTCTTT	CASRPPGDTEAFF